These 29 T cell receptor beta chains share one sample of origin, sequenced in a study of identical twins. TCRdb reanalysed the 5' RACE reads using MiXCR and keeps one entry per CDR3 protein. The sample has 750,000 to 950,000 distinct CDR3 sequences, over 9% seen once; the top ten hold roughly 1.5%. This same sample was also taken into another study, of yellow fever vaccine responses in identical twins.

Sequencing used PBMCs. These receptors came from a woman between 18 and 29 years old in good health.

This clonotype was detected only a few times. J is TRBJ2-7 and V is TRBV4-1, with TRBD1 matching over 8 bases. The CDR3 loop spans 15 amino acids. V shed 5 bases and J 4 bases; nucleotides not matched to a gene: 10. Germline-derived CDR1 and CDR2 are MGHRA and YSYEKL. CDR3 DNA sequence: TGCGCCAGCAGCACGCGGACAGGGAAGGCATACGAGCAGTACTTC. This translates into CASSTRTGKAYEQYF.

The chain uses TRBV27 and TRBJ2-3; the match to TRBD2 covers 12 bases. Germline lookup yields CDR1 MNHEY and CDR2 SMNVEV (reference sequence). The CDR3 length is 20 residues. The V and J ends lost 0 bases and 1 base, in that order; junction bases with no gene match: 11. DNA for the CDR3: TGTGCCAGCAGTTTATCCCGACCTAGCGGGAGGGTTTCTCGCACAGATACGCAGTATTTT. It yields the protein CASSLSRPSGRVSRTDTQYF.

The sample holds many counts of this clonotype. The rearrangement links TRBV12-3 or TRBV12-4 to TRBJ2-7; D call uncertain. Trimming shortened V by 3 bases and J by 0 bases, and 6 bases separated the two germline ends. The CDR3 runs 13 residues. CDR3 loop: CASSLGNSYEQYF. The DNA for the CDR3 is TGTGCCAGCAGTTTGGGCAACTCCTACGAGCAGTACTTC.

This clonotype appeared a few times. This chain connects TRBV20-1 to TRBJ2-3, with D perhaps given as TRBD1 or TRBD2 (5 bases each). Trimming shortened V by 1 base and J by 5 bases, and 19 bases separated the two germline ends. The CDR3 consists of 16 residues. Germline CDR1 reads DFQATT; CDR2 reads SNEGSKA (reference sequence). The DNA of the CDR3 is TGCAGTGCTAGAGTTGCCGGGACCCACCTTTTAGATACGCAGTATTTT. Translated: CSARVAGTHLLDTQYF.

The chain combines TRBV20-1 with TRBJ2-1; 16 bases fit TRBD2. V lost 5 bases and J lost 8; bases outside the gene matches: 9. Per germline, CDR1 DFQATT and CDR2 SNEGSKA (reference sequence). The CDR3 extends over 16 amino acids. CDR3 protein: CSARQGTSGGADEQFF. The CDR3 DNA is TGCAGTGCTCGGCAAGGGACTAGCGGGGGGGCCGATGAGCAGTTCTTC.

The J gene is TRBJ1-1, the V gene TRBV12-3 or TRBV12-4, with D unresolved. V dropped 1 base and J dropped 4 bases, with 13 bases sitting between them. The CDR3 spans 15 residues. CDR3: CASSLDIRRSTEAFF. As DNA, the CDR3 is TGTGCCAGCAGTTTAGATATCAGGAGAAGCACTGAAGCTTTCTTT.

This chain uses TRBV6-5 with TRBJ1-1; D gene unclear. CDR3 length equals 14 residues. Germline V gives CDR1 MNHEY, CDR2 SVGAGI. V lost 4 bases, J lost 4 bases, and 13 bases lay in between. CDR3 DNA sequence: TGTGCCAGCAGTTCTCCTCTGGGAGGCACTGAAGCTTTCTTT. Its translation: CASSSPLGGTEAFF.

This clonotype was seen only a few times. The J gene is TRBJ1-5, the V gene TRBV20-1; 7 bases are shared with TRBD1. Germline V gives CDR1 DFQATT, CDR2 SNEGSKA (reference sequence). Unmatched junction bases numbered 7, after V lost 2 bases and J lost 3 bases. The CDR3 runs 15 residues. The CDR3 sequence is CSARSGQALNQPQHF. DNA for the CDR3: TGCAGTGCTAGAAGCGGACAGGCGCTCAATCAGCCCCAGCATTTT.

The V call is TRBV12-3 or TRBV12-4, the J call TRBJ1-2; D possibly corresponds to TRBD1 (5 bases). This CDR3 comprises 15 residues. Between the trimmed V and J ends, which lost 5 bases and 8 bases, there was a span of 21 bases. In DNA form, the CDR3 reads TGTGCCAGCAGTCTCGGGACCCTTAGATCCGACGGCTACACCTTC. This translates into CASSLGTLRSDGYTF.

This clonotype has only a few counts. V is TRBV5-1 and J is TRBJ2-3; TRBD1 matches 7 bases. This CDR3 region has 15 residues. Unmatched junction bases numbered 5, after V lost 4 bases and J lost 0 bases. Germline CDR1 is SGHRS and CDR2 is YFSETQ. For the CDR3, the DNA is TGCGCCAGCAGCGCCTGGGACAGAAGCACAGATACGCAGTATTTT. Protein sequence: CASSAWDRSTDTQYF.

With regard to this clonotype: One end of the junction does not line up with germline, which may come from a read error. As DNA, the CDR3 is TGTGCCAGCAGCGAGACTAGCGGGGCATACAATGTGCAGTTCTTC. Translation: CASSETSGAYNVQFF. This chain links TRBV7-2 with TRBJ2-1, with 11 bases lining up with TRBD2. The CDR3 runs to 15 residues. CDR1 SGHTA and CDR2 FQGNSA come from the germline V gene.

V gene TRBV2 combines with J gene TRBJ1-1; no reliable D call. CDR3 length equals 11 residues. CDR1 and CDR2 (germline): SNHLY, FYNNEI. The V end was cut by 7 bases, the J end by 11 bases, with 14 bases between. DNA of the CDR3: TGTGCCAGCAACGCACCCAAGGAGGCTTTCTTT. This encodes CASNAPKEAFF.

The genes are TRBV13 and TRBJ2-2, with 7 bases aligning to TRBD2. The CDR3 is 15 residues long. From germline, CDR1 is PRHDT and CDR2 FYEKMQ (reference sequence). V dropped 3 bases and J dropped 3; count of bases not matched to a gene: 4. CDR3 in DNA: TGTGCCAGCAGCTTGCGGGAGTGGTACACCGGGGAGCTGTTTTTT. Translating gives CASSLREWYTGELFF. The variable domain in full, with the rest retrieved from reference TRBV13 and TRBJ2-2, is AAGVIQSPRHLIKEKRETATLKCYPIPRHDTVYWYQQGPGQDPQFLISFYEKMQSDKGSIPDRFSAQQFSDYHSELNMSSLELGDSALYFCASSLREWYTGELFFGEGSRLTVL.

The chain uses TRBV28 and TRBJ2-5; D call uncertain. V gave up 7 bases and J gave up 1 base, with 10 bases separating them. CDR3 size: 13 residues. Germline V gene lookup returns CDR1 MDHEN and CDR2 SYDVKM. The CDR3 loop reads CASIGQVQETQYF. The CDR3 DNA is TGTGCCAGCATTGGCCAGGTCCAAGAGACCCAGTACTTC. The whole variable domain, remainder taken from reference TRBV28 and TRBJ2-5, is DVKVTQSSRYLVKRTGEKVFLECVQDMDHENMFWYRQDPGLGLRLIYFSYDVKMKEKGDIPEGYSVSREKKERFSLILESASTNQTSMYLCASIGQVQETQYFGPGTRLLVL.

In its sample, this clonotype was seen many times. This chain uses TRBV28 with TRBJ2-3, with D perhaps matching TRBD2 (7 bases). Germline lookup yields CDR1 MDHEN and CDR2 SYDVKM. Trimming took 3 bases from V and 10 from J, leaving 17 bases between them. The length of the CDR3 is 14 residues. The CDR3 DNA reads as TGTGCCAGCAGTTTTACTAGAGGGGGGGATGCGCAGTATTTT. Encoded protein: CASSFTRGGDAQYF.

This clonotype was observed a few times. The gene calls are TRBV24-1 and TRBJ2-1, with D possibly TRBD1 on 5 matching bases. Germline CDR1 KGHDR, CDR2 SFDVKD. The CDR3 contains 12 residues. Trimming took off 8 bases at V and 7 bases at J, with 11 bases between the two ends. The CDR3 bases are TGTGCCACCAAGGACAAATGGAATGAGCAGTTCTTC. It specifies CATKDKWNEQFF.

The genes are TRBV10-3 and TRBJ2-3; D remains unclear. Germline-derived CDR1 and CDR2 are ENHRY and SYGVKD. V was clipped by 2 bases and J by 2 bases, with 14 bases between them. The CDR3 spans 16 residues. In DNA form, the CDR3 reads TGTGCCATCAGTGAGGGATATTCGCGTACCACAGATACGCAGTATTTT. Protein: CAISEGYSRTTDTQYF.

V gene TRBV12-3 or TRBV12-4 combines with J gene TRBJ2-2; no reliable D call. This CDR3 has 13 residues. Trimming pared 3 bases from V and 5 bases from J, leaving 7 bases between. The CDR3 DNA reads TGTGCCAGCAGTTTTATGGGGACCGGGGAGCTGTTTTTT. Translating it yields CASSFMGTGELFF.

The CDR3 DNA follows: TGTGCCACCTCGGACCCAGGGGCTACCTCTGGGGCCAACGTCCTGACTTTC. Translation gives CATSDPGATSGANVLTF. This rearrangement joins TRBV24-1 to TRBJ2-6; tentative D call: TRBD1 (6 bases). Trimming took off 9 bases at V and 0 bases at J, with 17 bases between the two ends. The CDR3 covers 17 residues. Germline V gene data show CDR1 as KGHDR and CDR2 as SFDVKD.

This clonotype has at least ten counts. CDR3 coding DNA: TGTGCCAGCAGTCCCGGGGGGGCTAGCACAGATACGCAGTATTTT. Translating gives CASSPGGASTDTQYF. The gene calls are TRBV12-3 or TRBV12-4 and TRBJ2-3; 8 bases map to TRBD2. The CDR3 spans 15 residues. Trimming removed 5 bases from V and 0 bases from J; junction bases left unmatched: 4.

The chain combines TRBV12-5 with TRBJ2-4; D is tentatively TRBD1 or TRBD2 (5 bases each). The CDR3 is 15 residues long. Germline V gene sequence: CDR1 LGHNT, CDR2 FRNRAP. With 5 bases removed from V and 7 bases from J, the gap between germline ends came to 18 bases. CDR3 bases: TGTGCTAGTGGTCCACGAGGGGACCTGGGGAACATTCAGTACTTC. Residues: CASGPRGDLGNIQYF.

The chain employs TRBV12-3 or TRBV12-4 and TRBJ2-7; D is perhaps TRBD1 (5 bases). The CDR3 has 12 residues. Deletions cut 6 bases from V and 6 bases from J, with 12 bases between. The CDR3 DNA follows: TGTGCCAGCAGAACCGCAGGGTTCGAGCAGTACTTC. Translating gives CASRTAGFEQYF.

In this sample, this clonotype turned up many times. This chain uses TRBV5-1 with TRBJ1-1, with D possibly TRBD1 on 5 matching bases. Per germline, CDR1 SGHRS and CDR2 YFSETQ. The CDR3 consists of 16 residues. Trimming stripped 4 bases from V and 0 bases from J, with 16 bases between. CDR3 nucleotide sequence: TGCGCCAGCAGCGGCAGCGGGGGGGTCATGAACACTGAAGCTTTCTTT. Its protein product is CASSGSGGVMNTEAFF.

The V and J genes are TRBV5-6 and TRBJ2-2, with TRBD1 matching over 12 bases. This CDR3 region has 17 residues. V shed 2 bases and J 6 bases; nucleotides not matched to a gene: 8. Germline V gene sequence: CDR1 SGHDT, CDR2 YYEEEE. The CDR3 DNA reads as TGTGCCAGCAGCTTACCCCGGGACAGGGGGCGATCCGGGGAGCTGTTTTTT. Protein product: CASSLPRDRGRSGELFF.

This chain joins TRBV28 and TRBJ2-7; the match to TRBD1 covers 7 bases. The germline CDR1 and CDR2 sequences are MDHEN and SYDVKM. V lost 6 bases and J lost 7; bases outside the gene matches: 12. The CDR3 consists of 14 residues. The DNA of the CDR3 is TGTGCCAGCAGGTCGATCAAGGGGGCGCGGGAGCAGTACGTC. It yields the protein CASRSIKGAREQYV.

A few counts support this clonotype. This sequence joins TRBV12-5 and TRBJ2-3, with no clear D. Between the trimmed V and J ends, which lost 3 bases and 0 bases, there was a span of 7 bases. The CDR3 extends over 14 amino acids. Germline-derived CDR1 and CDR2 are LGHNT and FRNRAP. The CDR3 sequence: CASGFTSSTDTQYF. The DNA of the CDR3 is TGTGCTAGTGGTTTCACTTCGAGCACAGATACGCAGTATTTT. Complete variable domain (other parts from reference TRBV12-5 and TRBJ2-3): DARVTQTPRHKVTEMGQEVTMRCQPILGHNTVFWYRQTMMQGLELLAYFRNRAPLDDSGMPKDRFSAEMPDATLATLKIQPSEPRDSAVYFCASGFTSSTDTQYFGPGTRLTVL.

The chain uses TRBV12-3 or TRBV12-4 and TRBJ2-7; 7 bases fit TRBD1. The DNA matches TRBJ2-1 better at its end, which makes the J call doubtful. This CDR3 contains 12 residues. CDR3 residues: CASSTGVGEQFF. CDR3 coding DNA: TGTGCCAGCAGTACAGGGGTTGGTGAGCAGTTCTTC.

The chain recombines TRBV20-1 with TRBJ1-2; D perhaps matches TRBD1 (5 bases). The CDR3 spans 11 residues. V lost 5 bases and J lost 8, with 12 bases in between. Germline CDR1 reads DFQATT; CDR2 reads SNEGSKA (reference sequence). For the CDR3, the DNA is TGCAGTGCTGTGGTGCGGGACGGCTACACCTTC. It encodes CSAVVRDGYTF.

This clonotype was seen a handful of times. The V and J genes are TRBV20-1 and TRBJ2-7; 11 positions agree with TRBD1. J lost 4 bases, V lost 5 bases, and 7 bases had no gene match. The germline V gene has CDR1 DFQATT and CDR2 SNEGSKA (reference sequence). CDR3 length: 14 amino acids. CDR3 in DNA: TGCAGTGCTCCTAGGACAGGGGGCGGGTACGAGCAGTACTTC. This codes for CSAPRTGGGYEQYF.